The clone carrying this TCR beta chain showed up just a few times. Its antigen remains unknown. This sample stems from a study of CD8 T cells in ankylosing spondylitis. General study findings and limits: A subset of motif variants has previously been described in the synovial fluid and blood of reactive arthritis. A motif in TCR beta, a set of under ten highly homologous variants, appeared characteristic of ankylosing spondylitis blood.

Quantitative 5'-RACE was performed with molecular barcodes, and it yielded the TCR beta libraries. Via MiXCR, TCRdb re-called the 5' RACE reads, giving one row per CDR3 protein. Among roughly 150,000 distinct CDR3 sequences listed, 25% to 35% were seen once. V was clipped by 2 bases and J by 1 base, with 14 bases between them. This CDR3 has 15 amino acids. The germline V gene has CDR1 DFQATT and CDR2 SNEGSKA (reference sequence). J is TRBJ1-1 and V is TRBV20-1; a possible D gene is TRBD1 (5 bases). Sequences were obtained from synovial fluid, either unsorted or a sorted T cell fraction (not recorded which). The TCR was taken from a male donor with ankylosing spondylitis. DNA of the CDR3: TGCAGTGCTAGAAGGGTGGGGCAGGGGAACACTGAAGCTTTCTTT. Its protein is CSARRVGQGNTEAFF.